The 3 T cell receptor beta chains in this list originate from one sample, sequenced in a study of blood T cell repertoires in COVID-19. Measured with immunoSEQ multiplex PCR; TCRdb has only the in-frame clones, and not every one. Among approximately 110,000 clones listed, approximately 85% were seen once. The specimen sequenced was peripheral blood. These receptors came from a woman of 80 years or more with COVID-19, enrolled during active disease.

The genes are TRBV28 and TRBJ2-1, with D tentatively TRBD2 (5 bases). Germline CDR1 is MDHEN and CDR2 is SYDVKM. This CDR3 comprises 15 residues. The V end was cut by 5 bases, the J end by 0 bases, with 11 bases between. The CDR3, as DNA: TGTGCCAGCAGTCCAATTCGGGGCTCCTACAATGAGCAGTTCTTC. As protein: CASSPIRGSYNEQFF.

This clone was seen only a few times. The chain carries TRBV2 and TRBJ2-7; D ambiguous. Germline CDR1 SNHLY, CDR2 FYNNEI. The V gene lost 1 base and the J gene lost 13 bases, with 17 bases spanning the gap. The CDR3 extends over 13 amino acids. CDR3 residues: CASSEGERHGPYF. The CDR3 DNA reads TGTGCCAGCAGTGAAGGTGAGAGGCACGGCCCCTACTTC.

The V and J genes are TRBV6-5 and TRBJ2-7; D possibly corresponds to TRBD1 (7 bases). The CDR3 extends over 14 amino acids. V dropped 7 bases and J dropped 7 bases, with 20 bases sitting between them. CDR1 is MNHEY, CDR2 SVGAGI, per germline. The CDR3 spells CASTLAGGGGEQYF. DNA of the CDR3: TGTGCCAGCACTCTGGCAGGGGGTGGGGGGGAGCAGTACTTC.